This TCR beta chain was sequenced in a study of blood T cell repertoires in COVID-19. Study-wide background: Acute and convalescent COVID-19 samples came from the United States, Italy and Spain. PBMCs, B-cell-depleted T cells, or T cells provided the cDNA or gDNA that made up the material.

The germline V and J ends were trimmed by 4 bases and 1 base, with 11 bases remaining between them. Germline-derived CDR1 and CDR2 are SGHNT and YYREEE (reference sequence). The CDR3 contains 14 residues. Authors' methods: Researchers report that nucleated cell counts were estimated from reference gene primer amplification. Method: immunoSEQ multiplex PCR; TCRdb's copy keeps in-frame clones and lacks some. V, J and clone size are those of that table, while D and trimming were read from the DNA. The sample carries about 310,000 clones, approximately 86% recorded once. The specimen was peripheral blood. The sequence was obtained from a man in his 70s with acute or convalescent COVID-19. The chain employs TRBV5-4 and TRBJ1-1; D possibly corresponds to TRBD1 (6 bases). CDR3 DNA sequence: TGTGCCAGCAGCCACCGGACAGAGAACACTGAAGCTTTCTTT. Translating gives CASSHRTENTEAFF.